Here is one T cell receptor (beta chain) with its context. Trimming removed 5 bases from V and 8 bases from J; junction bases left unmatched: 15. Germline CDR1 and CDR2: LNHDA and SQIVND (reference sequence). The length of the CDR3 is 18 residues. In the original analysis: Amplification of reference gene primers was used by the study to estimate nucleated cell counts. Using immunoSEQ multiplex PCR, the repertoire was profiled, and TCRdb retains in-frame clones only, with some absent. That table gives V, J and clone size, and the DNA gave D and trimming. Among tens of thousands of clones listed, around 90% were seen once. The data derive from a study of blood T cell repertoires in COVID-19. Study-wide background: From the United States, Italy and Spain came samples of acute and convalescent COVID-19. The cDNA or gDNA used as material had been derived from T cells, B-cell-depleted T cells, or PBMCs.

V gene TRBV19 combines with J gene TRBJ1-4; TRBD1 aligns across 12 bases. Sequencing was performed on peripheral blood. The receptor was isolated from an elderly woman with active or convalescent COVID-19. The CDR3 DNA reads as TGTGCCAGTAGTTCCTCGGGCCGGGACAGGGGGCGAGTGGAAAAACTGTTTTTT. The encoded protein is CASSSSGRDRGRVEKLFF.